This T cell receptor (beta chain) was sequenced for a study of brain T cells in children with intractable seizures. Per germline, CDR1 GTSNPN and CDR2 SVGIG (reference sequence). This CDR3 is 15 amino acids long. The V end was cut by 1 base, the J end by 7 bases, with 18 bases between. The data were produced by immunoSEQ multiplex PCR, yet TCRdb's version contains in-frame clones alone and is incomplete. The sample has 75,000 to 80,000 clones, 93% seen once. General study results and limits: Only CDR3 sequence similarity suggested viral specificity, without known HCMV serostatus. Absence of clones before surgery may stem from lower sequencing depth.

As to this clone: What it binds is unknown.

The sequenced cases were selected for having the highest brain T cell transcript signatures. Patients received at least one anti-epileptic drug before surgery. This TCR came from a boy in the first two years of life with tuberous sclerosis and intractable seizures. Sequenced material: peripheral blood, taken at surgery. This chain links TRBV30 with TRBJ2-3, with a possible D match to TRBD2 (5 bases). CDR3 loop: CAWSGRRTPPNTQYF. The CDR3 nucleotides read TGTGCCTGGAGTGGCCGGAGGACCCCCCCAAATACGCAGTATTTT.